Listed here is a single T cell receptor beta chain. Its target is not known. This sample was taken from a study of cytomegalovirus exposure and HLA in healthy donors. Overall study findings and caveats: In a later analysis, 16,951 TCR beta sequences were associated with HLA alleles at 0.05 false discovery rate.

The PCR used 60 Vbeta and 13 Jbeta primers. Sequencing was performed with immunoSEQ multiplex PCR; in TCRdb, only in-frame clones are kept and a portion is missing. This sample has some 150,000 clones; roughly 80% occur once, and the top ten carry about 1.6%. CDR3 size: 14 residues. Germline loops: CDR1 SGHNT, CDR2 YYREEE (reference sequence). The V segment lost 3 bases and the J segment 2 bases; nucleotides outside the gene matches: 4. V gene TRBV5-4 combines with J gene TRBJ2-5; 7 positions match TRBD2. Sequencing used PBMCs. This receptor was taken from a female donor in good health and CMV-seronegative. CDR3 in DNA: TGTGCCAGCAGCTCGCCGGGACTACAAGAGACCCAGTACTTC. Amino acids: CASSSPGLQETQYF.